The entry below describes one T cell receptor beta chain. The authors' processing: Using reference gene primer amplification, nucleated cell counts were estimated. Clones were sequenced by immunoSEQ multiplex PCR, and TCRdb holds only the in-frame ones, with some missing. The V and J calls and clone size are taken from that table; D and trimming were inferred from the DNA. The table shows about 58,000 clones, with about 79% occurring only once. The data originate from a study of blood T cell repertoires in COVID-19. Study details: Collection of acute and convalescent COVID-19 samples took place in the United States, Italy and Spain. Sample material is recorded as cDNA or gDNA derived from T cells, B-cell-depleted T cells, or PBMCs.

The origin of this receptor is a human donor in a cohort sampled during active COVID-19. The sample was peripheral blood.

CDR3: CASSVEPPGGTQYF. DNA for the CDR3: TGTGCCAGCAGCGTAGAGCCCCCCGGAGGTACGCAGTATTTT. The chain couples TRBV9 to TRBJ2-3, with a tentative D call TRBD2 (5 bases). In germline, CDR1 is SGDLS, CDR2 YYNGEE. V dropped 0 bases and J dropped 8 bases, with 13 bases sitting between them. The CDR3 is 14 residues long. The variable domain in full, completed from reference TRBV9 and TRBJ2-3, reads DSGVTQTPKHLITATGQRVTLRCSPRSGDLSVYWYQQSLDQGLQFLIQYYNGEERAKGNILERFSAQQFPDLHSELNLSSLELGDSALYFCASSVEPPGGTQYFGPGTRLTVL.